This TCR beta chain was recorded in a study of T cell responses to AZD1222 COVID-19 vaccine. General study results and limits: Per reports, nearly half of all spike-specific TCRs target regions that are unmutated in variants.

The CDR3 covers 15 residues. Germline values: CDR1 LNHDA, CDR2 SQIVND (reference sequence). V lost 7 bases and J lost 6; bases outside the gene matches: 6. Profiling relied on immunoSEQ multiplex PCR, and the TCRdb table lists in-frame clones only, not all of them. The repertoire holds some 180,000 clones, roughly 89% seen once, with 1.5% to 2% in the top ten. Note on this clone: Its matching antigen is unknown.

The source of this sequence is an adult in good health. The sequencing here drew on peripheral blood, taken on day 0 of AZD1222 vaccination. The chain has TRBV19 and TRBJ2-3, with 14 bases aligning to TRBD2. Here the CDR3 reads CASIGTSGRFDTQYF. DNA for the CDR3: TGTGCCAGTATTGGGACTAGCGGGAGATTTGATACGCAGTATTTT.